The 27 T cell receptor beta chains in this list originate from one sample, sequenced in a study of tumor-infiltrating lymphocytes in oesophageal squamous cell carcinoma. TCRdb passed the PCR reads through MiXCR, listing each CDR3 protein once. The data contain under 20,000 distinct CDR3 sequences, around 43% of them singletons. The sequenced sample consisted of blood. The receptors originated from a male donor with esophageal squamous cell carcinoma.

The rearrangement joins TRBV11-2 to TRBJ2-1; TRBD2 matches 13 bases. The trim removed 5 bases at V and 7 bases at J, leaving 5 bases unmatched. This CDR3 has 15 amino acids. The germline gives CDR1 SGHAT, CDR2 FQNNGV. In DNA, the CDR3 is TGTGCCAGCAGCCCTACTAGCGGGAGGGGGAATGAGCAGTTCTTC. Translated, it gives CASSPTSGRGNEQFF.

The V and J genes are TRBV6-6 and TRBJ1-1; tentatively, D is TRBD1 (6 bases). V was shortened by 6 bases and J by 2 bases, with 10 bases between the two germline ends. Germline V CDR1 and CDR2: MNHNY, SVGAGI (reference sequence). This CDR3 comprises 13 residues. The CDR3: CASSHRENTEAFF. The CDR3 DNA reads TGTGCCAGCAGCCACAGGGAAAACACTGAAGCTTTCTTT.

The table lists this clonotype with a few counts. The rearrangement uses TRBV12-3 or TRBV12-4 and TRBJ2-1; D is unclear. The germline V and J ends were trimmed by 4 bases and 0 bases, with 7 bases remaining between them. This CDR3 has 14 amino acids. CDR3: CASSYVSSYNEQFF. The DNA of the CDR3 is TGTGCCAGCAGTTACGTCAGCTCCTACAATGAGCAGTTCTTC.

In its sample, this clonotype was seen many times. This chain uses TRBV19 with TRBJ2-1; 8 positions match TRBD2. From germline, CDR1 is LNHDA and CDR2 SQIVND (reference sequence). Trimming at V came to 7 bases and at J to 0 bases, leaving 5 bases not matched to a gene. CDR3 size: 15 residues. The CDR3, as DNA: TGTGCCAGTACCGAAAGCGGGGGCTCCTACAATGAGCAGTTCTTC. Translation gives CASTESGGSYNEQFF.

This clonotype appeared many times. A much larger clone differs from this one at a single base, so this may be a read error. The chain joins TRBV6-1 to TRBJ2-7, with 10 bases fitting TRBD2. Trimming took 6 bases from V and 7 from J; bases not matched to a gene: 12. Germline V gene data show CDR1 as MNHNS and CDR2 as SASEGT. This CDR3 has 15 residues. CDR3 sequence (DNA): TGTGCCAGCAGAAACTTAGCGGGAGGCTACAATGAGCAGTACTTC. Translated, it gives CASRNLAGGYNEQYF.

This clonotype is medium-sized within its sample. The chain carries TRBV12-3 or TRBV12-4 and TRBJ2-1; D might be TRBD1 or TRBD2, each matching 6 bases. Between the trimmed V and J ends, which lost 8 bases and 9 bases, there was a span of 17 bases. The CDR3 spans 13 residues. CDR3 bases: TGTGCCAGCCAACGGTCGGGGGCTGGTGAGCAGTTCTTC. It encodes CASQRSGAGEQFF.

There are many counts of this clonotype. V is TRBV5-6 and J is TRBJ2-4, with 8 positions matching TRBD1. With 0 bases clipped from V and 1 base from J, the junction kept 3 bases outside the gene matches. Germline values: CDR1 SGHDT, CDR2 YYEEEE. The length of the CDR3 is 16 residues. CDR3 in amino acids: CASSLGGQAAKNIQYF. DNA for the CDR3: TGTGCCAGCAGCTTGGGGGGACAGGCGGCCAAAAACATTCAGTACTTC.

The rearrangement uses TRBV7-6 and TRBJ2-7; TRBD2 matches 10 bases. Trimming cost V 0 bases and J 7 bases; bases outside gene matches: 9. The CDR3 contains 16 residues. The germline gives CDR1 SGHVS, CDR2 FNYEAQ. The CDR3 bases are TGTGCCAGCAGCTTAGCCACGGCTAGCGGGAGCAATGAGCAGTACTTC. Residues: CASSLATASGSNEQYF.

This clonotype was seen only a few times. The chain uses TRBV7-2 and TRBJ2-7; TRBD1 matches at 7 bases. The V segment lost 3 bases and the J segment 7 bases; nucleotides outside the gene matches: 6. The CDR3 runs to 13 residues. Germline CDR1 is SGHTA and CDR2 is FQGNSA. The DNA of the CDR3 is TGTGCCAGCAGCTTGGACAGGCAGGCTGAGCAGTACTTC. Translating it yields CASSLDRQAEQYF.

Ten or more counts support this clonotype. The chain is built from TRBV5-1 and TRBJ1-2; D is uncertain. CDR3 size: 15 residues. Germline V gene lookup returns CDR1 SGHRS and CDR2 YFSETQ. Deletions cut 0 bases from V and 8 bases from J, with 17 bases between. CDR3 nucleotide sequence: TGCGCCAGCAGCTTGGATGGCAGCCCTGAGAGGGGCTACACCTTC. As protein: CASSLDGSPERGYTF.

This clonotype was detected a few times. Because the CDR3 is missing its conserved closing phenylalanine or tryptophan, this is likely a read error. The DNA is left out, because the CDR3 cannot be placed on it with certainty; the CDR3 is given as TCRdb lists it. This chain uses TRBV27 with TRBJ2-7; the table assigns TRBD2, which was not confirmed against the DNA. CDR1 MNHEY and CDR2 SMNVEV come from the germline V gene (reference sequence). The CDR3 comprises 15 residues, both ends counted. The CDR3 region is CASRNSPNYGYTFGS.

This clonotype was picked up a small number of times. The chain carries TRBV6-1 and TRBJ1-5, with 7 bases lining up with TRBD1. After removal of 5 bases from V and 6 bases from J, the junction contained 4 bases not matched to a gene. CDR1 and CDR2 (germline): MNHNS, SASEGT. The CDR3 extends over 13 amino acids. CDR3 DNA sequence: TGTGCCAGCAGTACAGGGGTGAGTCAGCCCCAGCATTTT. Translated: CASSTGVSQPQHF.

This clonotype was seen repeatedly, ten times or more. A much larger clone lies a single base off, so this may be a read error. For the CDR3, the DNA is TGTGCCAGCAGCTCCAGGACCGGGACAGGGACTCGCAATGAGCAGTACTTC. It is translated as CASSSRTGTGTRNEQYF. This chain links TRBV7-9 with TRBJ2-5, with TRBD1 matching over 9 bases. The CDR3 is 17 residues long. V trimming: 4 bases; J trimming: 11 bases; junction bases outside the gene matches: 20. In germline, CDR1 is SEHNR, CDR2 FQNEAQ (reference sequence). The complete variable domain, with remaining parts taken from reference TRBV7-9 and TRBJ2-5, reads DTGVSQNPRHKITKRGQNVTFRCDPISEHNRLYWYRQTLGQGPEFLTYFQNEAQLEKSRLLSDRFSAERPKGSFSTLEIQRTEQGDSAMYLCASSSRTGTGTRNEQYFGPGTRLLVL.

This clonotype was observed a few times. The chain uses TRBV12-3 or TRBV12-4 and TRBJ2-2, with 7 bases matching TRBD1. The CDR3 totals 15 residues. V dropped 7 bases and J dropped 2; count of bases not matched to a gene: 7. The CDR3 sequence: CASKDRVLNTGELFF. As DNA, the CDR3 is TGTGCCAGCAAAGACAGGGTTCTCAACACCGGGGAGCTGTTTTTT.

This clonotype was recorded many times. The CDR3 DNA is TGTGCCAGCAGGCACGACAGTTACGAGCAGTACTTC. This gives the protein CASRHDSYEQYF. The genes are TRBV2 and TRBJ2-7, with a possible D match to TRBD1 (5 bases). Germline V gene data show CDR1 as SNHLY and CDR2 as FYNNEI. The length of the CDR3 is 12 residues. V shed 6 bases and J shed 4 bases, with 10 bases lying between them.

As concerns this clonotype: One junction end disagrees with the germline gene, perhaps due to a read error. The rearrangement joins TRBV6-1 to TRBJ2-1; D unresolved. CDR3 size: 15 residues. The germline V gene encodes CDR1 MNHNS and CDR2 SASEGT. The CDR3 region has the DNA TGTGCCAGCAGTGATTGGGGTTGCTCCTACAATGGGCAGTTCTTC. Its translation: CASSDWGCSYNGQFF.

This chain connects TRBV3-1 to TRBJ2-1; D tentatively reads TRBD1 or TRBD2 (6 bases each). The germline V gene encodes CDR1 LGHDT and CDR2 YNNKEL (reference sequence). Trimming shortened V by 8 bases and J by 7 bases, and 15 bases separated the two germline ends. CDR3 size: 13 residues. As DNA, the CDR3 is TGTGCCAGCGAAGGGGGGTATAGGAATGAGCAGTTCTTC. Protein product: CASEGGYRNEQFF.

The CDR3 region has the DNA TGCAGTGCTAGGACCGATAACTATGGCTACACCTTC. Translation: CSARTDNYGYTF. The rearrangement joins TRBV20-1 to TRBJ1-2; D gene unclear. The CDR3 is made up of 12 amino acids. The ends were cut back, 3 bases at V and 1 base at J, with 6 bases in the middle. Germline values: CDR1 DFQATT, CDR2 SNEGSKA (reference sequence).

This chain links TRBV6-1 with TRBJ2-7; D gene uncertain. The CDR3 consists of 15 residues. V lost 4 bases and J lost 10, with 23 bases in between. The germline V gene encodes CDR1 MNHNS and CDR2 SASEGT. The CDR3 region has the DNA TGTGCCAGCAGTGCCGGTGGGGTAGAGCCCGAATTCCAGTACTTC. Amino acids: CASSAGGVEPEFQYF.

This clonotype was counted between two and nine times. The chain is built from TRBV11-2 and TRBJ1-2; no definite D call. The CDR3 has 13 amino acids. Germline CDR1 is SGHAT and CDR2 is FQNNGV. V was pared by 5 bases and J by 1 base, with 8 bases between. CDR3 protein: CASSLSFNYGYTF. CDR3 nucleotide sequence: TGTGCCAGCAGCCTTAGCTTTAACTATGGCTACACCTTC.

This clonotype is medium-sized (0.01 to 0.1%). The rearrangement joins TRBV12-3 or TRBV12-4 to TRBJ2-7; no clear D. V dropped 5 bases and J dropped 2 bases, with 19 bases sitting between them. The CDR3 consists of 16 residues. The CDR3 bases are TGTGCCAGCAGTCCAACTCGGTGGGGTCAAACCTACGAGCAGTACTTC. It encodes CASSPTRWGQTYEQYF.

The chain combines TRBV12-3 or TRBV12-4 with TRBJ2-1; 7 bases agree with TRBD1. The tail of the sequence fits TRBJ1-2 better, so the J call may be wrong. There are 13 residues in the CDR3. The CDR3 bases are TGTGCCAGCTCAGACAGGGAGACCTATGGCTACACCTTC. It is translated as CASSDRETYGYTF.

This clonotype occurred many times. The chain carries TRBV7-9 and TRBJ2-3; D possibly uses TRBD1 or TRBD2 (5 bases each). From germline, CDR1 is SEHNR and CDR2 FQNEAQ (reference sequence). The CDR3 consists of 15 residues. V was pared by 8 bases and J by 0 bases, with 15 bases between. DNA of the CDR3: TGTGCCAGCGAACGTGGGACGGCTAGCACAGATACGCAGTATTTT. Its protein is CASERGTASTDTQYF.

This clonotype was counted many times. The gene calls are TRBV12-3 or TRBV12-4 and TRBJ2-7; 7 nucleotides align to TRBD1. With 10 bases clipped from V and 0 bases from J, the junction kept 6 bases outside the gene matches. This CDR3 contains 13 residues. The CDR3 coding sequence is TGTGCCATCGGGACAGCGCTCTCCTACGAGCAGTACTTC. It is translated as CAIGTALSYEQYF.

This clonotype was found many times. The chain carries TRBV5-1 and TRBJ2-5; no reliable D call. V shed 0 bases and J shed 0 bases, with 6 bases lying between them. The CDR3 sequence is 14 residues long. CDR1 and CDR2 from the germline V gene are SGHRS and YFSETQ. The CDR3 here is CASSLVGDQETQYF. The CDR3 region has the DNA TGCGCCAGCAGCTTGGTTGGGGACCAAGAGACCCAGTACTTC.

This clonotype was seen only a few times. DNA of the CDR3: TGTGCTAGTGGTTTGGTTCTAGCGGGGGGCCGCACAGATACGCAGTATTTT. Its protein product is CASGLVLAGGRTDTQYF. The chain employs TRBV12-5 and TRBJ2-3; TRBD2 agrees at 11 bases. The CDR3 totals 17 residues. Germline V lookup: CDR1 LGHNT, CDR2 FRNRAP. V was clipped by 0 bases and J by 1 base; unmatched bases: 3.

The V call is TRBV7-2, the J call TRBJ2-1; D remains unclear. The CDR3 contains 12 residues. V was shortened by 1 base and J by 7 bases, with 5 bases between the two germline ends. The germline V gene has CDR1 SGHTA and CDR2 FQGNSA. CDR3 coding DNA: TGTGCCAGCAGCTTAGTCAGGAATGAGCAGTTCTTC. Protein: CASSLVRNEQFF.